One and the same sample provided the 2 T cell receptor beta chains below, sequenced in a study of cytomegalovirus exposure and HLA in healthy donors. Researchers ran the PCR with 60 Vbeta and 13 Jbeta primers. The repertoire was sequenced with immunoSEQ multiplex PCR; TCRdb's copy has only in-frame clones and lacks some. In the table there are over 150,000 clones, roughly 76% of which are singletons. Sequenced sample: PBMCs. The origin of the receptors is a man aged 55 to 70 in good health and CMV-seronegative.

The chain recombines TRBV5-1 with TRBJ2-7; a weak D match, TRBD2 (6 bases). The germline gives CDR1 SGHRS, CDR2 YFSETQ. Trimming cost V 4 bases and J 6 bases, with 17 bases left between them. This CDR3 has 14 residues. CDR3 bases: TGCGCCAGCAGCCTGGGGACTTCACCACCCGAGCAGTACTTC. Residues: CASSLGTSPPEQYF.

The CDR3, as DNA: TGTGCCAGCAGCTTGACAGACAGGGCGAACACTGAAGCTTTCTTT. Protein sequence: CASSLTDRANTEAFF. V usage is TRBV7-2 and J usage is TRBJ1-1, with 7 bases that match TRBD1. J gave up 1 base and V 3 bases, and 5 bases lay outside the gene matches. The germline gives CDR1 SGHTA, CDR2 FQGNSA. The CDR3 length is 15 residues.